This section outlines one T cell receptor beta chain sequence together with its context. The sample comes from a study of blood T cell repertoires in COVID-19. Across the whole study: T cells, B-cell-depleted T cells, or PBMCs provided the cDNA or gDNA that served as material.

The method was immunoSEQ multiplex PCR; TCRdb's version includes in-frame clones alone and lacks a portion of them. This sample has tens of thousands of clones; about 70% occur once, and the top ten carry around 60%. CDR3 length equals 13 residues. The germline CDR1 and CDR2 sequences are SGHRS and YFSETQ. Trimming cost V 4 bases and J 10 bases, with 15 bases left between them. The chain combines TRBV5-1 with TRBJ2-4, with a possible D match to TRBD2 (6 bases). The specimen was peripheral blood. This clonotype was sampled from a man aged 80 or over with acute or convalescent COVID-19. The CDR3: CASSLEDYRIQYF. CDR3 in DNA: TGCGCCAGCAGCCTAGAGGACTACCGTATTCAGTACTTC.